This T cell receptor (beta chain) was recorded in a study of T-cell reconstitution after alpha-beta-depleted transplantation in children. Overall study results and limits: Surviving recipient T cells and intrathymic progenitors accounted for some patients' high TCRbeta diversity at day 60. Reportedly, alpha-beta T cells present about two months post-transplant originated from several hundred expanded clones of graft origin.

Many counts were recorded for this clonotype. Its specificity is not known. Trimming cost V 5 bases and J 8 bases, with 20 bases left between them. This CDR3 is built from 16 residues. CDR1 and CDR2 from the germline V gene are SGHTS and YDEGEE. A library of TCRbeta sequences, prepared with unique molecular identifiers, was generated. TCRdb passed the PCR reads through MiXCR, listing each CDR3 protein once. The data contain just under 150,000 distinct CDR3 sequences, roughly 8.8% of them singletons. The TCR originated in a female patient younger than 10 who had a stem cell transplant for congenital amegakaryocytic thrombocytopenia, so the T cells may come from the graft donor. The rearrangement links TRBV5-8 to TRBJ1-6; no reliable D call. Sequencing used PBMCs, mostly from graft donor cells, obtained 180 days after TCRalphabeta/CD19-depleted stem cell transplant. CDR3 loop: CASRTPLWPGYSPLHF. CDR3 DNA sequence: TGTGCCAGCAGAACCCCACTGTGGCCCGGGTATTCACCCCTCCACTTT.